This T cell receptor beta chain was found in a study of T cells in Graves' hyperthyroidism and ophthalmopathy (dated by TCRdb to the late 2010s). The study in broad terms: Peripheral blood was collected at initial diagnosis, before any treatment. A discovery cohort of approximately 100 patients, 43 with Graves' ophthalmopathy and about 58 with stable Graves' hyperthyroidism, was used to find distinguishing TCR V-J signatures. The 95 to 100 discovery patients were randomly divided into training and test sets at a 7:3 ratio. TCR Vbeta CDR3 sequencing of 135 peripheral blood samples (fewer than 45 ophthalmopathy, under 80 hyperthyroidism and roughly 17 progressor patients) is reported in the paper. After sampling, hyperthyroidism patients received methimazole starting at 30 mg daily, and ophthalmopathy patients received high-dose intravenous methylprednisolone. An independent validation cohort of 18 to 20 hyperthyroidism patients and 17 patients who later progressed to ophthalmopathy tested prospective prediction of ophthalmopathy. In addition, the study compared T-cell repertoires in thyroid tissue and in blood from over 5 Graves' hyperthyroidism patients. Broader findings and caveats from the paper: In validation, the model predicted progression to ophthalmopathy with 55% to 71% sensitivity and 72% to 85% specificity, a median of approximately 6.7 months before onset. No statistical method was used to fix the sample size in advance, and group allocation was not hidden from the investigators. A 13 V-J signature model separated ophthalmopathy from stable hyperthyroidism, with roughly 88% sensitivity and about 81% specificity in cross-validation and 80%/75% in testing. Most expanded thyroid clonotypes (frequency above 0.001) were also found in blood, which suggests that blood repertoires may mirror thyroid immune responses.

This clonotype was detected ten times or more. Its antigen is unknown. No base quality values were provided; no much bigger clone lies one nucleotide off. The germline V gene (reference sequence) gives CDR1 as LGHDT and CDR2 as YNNKEL. The germline V and J ends show losses of 0 bases and 6 bases respectively, and no gene match explains 16 bases of the junction. Inclusive of the bounding cysteine and phenylalanine, the CDR3 is 18 residues long. The sequence is cut down to CDR3 DNA, 54 bases in frame from base 1. Graves' hyperthyroidism was defined as stable when no progression to ophthalmopathy occurred over 18 months of follow-up. The hyperthyroidism patients were between 18 and 65 years old and newly diagnosed, with a disease duration of less than 2 months. The study excluded patients with uncontrolled infections, other autoimmune diseases, pregnancy or lactation. Diagnoses were established on the basis of clinical symptoms, serum thyroxine and TRAb, thyroid ultrasound, and orbital computed tomography. Ficoll-Paque density gradient centrifugation was used to isolate PBMCs from around 10 ml of fresh peripheral blood. Total RNA was extracted with Trizol reagent, and quality was checked on an Agilent 2100 Bioanalyzer.

The TCR beta CDR3 regions were amplified from RNA transcripts. The first round of RT-PCR for the TCR CDR3 was performed with the HTBI primer set and the Qiagen OneStep RT-PCR kit. The libraries were constructed in a second round of multiplex PCR and then size-selected and purified. Paired-end sequencing of the libraries was performed with 100 bp reads on an Illumina HiSeq2000. The published analysis was carried out like this. SOAPnuke was used to process the raw data, removing reads that contained adapters or uncalled bases, had a mean Phred below 15, or lacked an exact match to the constant primer or identifier. High-quality paired reads were merged with COPE v1.2.5, and unique nucleotide sequences were defined as clonotypes. MiTCR v1.1 was used to align clonotypes to the IMGT TRBV, TRBD and TRBJ reference segments. The analysis was restricted to V-J combinations with a frequency above 0.0001, which together covered 99% to 99.2% of the repertoires. A TCS score was defined as the ratio between F50 (clonal expansion) and ExV (chaos), using BLOSUM62-based TCRdist between CDR3 peptides within each V-J. Welch's t-statistics and random forest reduced 500 to 650 V-J features to some 14, which were used in a naive Bayes classifier (R e1071). TCRdb handled the public reads itself, with Q25 trimming in fastp and clone calling in MiXCR, and kept productive beta chains. Here each entry gathers all rows of one CDR3 protein and keeps the most common genes and DNA. V and J calls and clone size were set by TCRdb, not the authors. The sample yields 300,000 to 350,000 distinct CDR3 sequences; roughly 21% were counted once. Around half of the sample goes to the ten largest clones.

The source of this sequence is a woman aged 50 to 60 with Graves' hyperthyroidism. The sample comprised blood. Here the chain combines TRBV3-1 and TRBJ1-1, and 7 junction bases match TRBD1. The DNA sequence reads TGTGCCAGCAGCCAAGAAGGAGGAATAGACAGGGATTGGGCTGAAGCTTTCTTT. This sequence encodes CASSQEGGIDRDWAEAFF.